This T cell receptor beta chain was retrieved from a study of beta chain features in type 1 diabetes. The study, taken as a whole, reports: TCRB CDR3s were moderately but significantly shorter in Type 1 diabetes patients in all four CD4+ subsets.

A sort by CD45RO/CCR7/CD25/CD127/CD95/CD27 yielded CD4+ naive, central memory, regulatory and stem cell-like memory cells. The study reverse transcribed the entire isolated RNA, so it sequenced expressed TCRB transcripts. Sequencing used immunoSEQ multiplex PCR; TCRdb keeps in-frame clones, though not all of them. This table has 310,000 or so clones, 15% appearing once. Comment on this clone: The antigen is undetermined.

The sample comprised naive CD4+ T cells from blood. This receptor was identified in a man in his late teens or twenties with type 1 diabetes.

The DNA for the CDR3 is TGTGCCAGCAGCCACCAGGACCTCGGAGGCTCCTACGAGCAGTACTTC. Translated: CASSHQDLGGSYEQYF. The J gene is TRBJ2-7, the V gene TRBV7-2, with D possibly being TRBD2 (5 bases). V dropped 5 bases and J dropped 0 bases, with 17 bases sitting between them. The CDR3 runs 16 residues. Germline loops: CDR1 SGHTA, CDR2 FQGNSA.